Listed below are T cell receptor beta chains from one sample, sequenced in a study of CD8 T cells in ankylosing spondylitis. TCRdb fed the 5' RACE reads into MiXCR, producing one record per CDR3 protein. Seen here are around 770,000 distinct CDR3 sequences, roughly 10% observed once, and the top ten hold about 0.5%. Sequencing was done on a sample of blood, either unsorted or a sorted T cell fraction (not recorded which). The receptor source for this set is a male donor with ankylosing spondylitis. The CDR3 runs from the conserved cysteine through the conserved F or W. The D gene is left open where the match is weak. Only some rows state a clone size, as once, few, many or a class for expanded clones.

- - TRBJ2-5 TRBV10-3 CAISERGKPQYF TGTGCCATCAGTGAAAGAGGAAAGCCCCAGTACTTC
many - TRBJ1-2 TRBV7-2 CASSLERIAHYGYTF TGTGCCAGCAGCTTAGAGCGGATCGCGCACTATGGCTACACCTTC
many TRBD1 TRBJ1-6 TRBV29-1 CSVVEGAEGSPLHF TGCAGCGTTGTAGAGGGGGCAGAAGGATCACCCCTCCACTTT
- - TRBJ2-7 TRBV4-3 CASSQDVGNLFSYEQYF TGCGCCAGCAGCCAAGATGTGGGGAACCTCTTCTCCTACGAGCAGTACTTC
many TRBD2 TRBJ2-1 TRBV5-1 CASSLGVAGGHEQFF TGCGCCAGCAGCTTGGGCGTAGCGGGGGGCCATGAGCAGTTCTTC
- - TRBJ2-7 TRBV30 CAWRGVTDAEYF TGTGCCTGGAGAGGCGTAACGGACGCGGAGTACTTC
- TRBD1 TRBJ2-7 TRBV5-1 CASSEGAYEQYF TGCGCCAGCAGTGAGGGGGCTTACGAGCAGTACTTC
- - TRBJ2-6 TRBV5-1 CASSLAVTHSGANVLTF TGCGCCAGCAGCTTGGCCGTGACTCACTCTGGGGCCAACGTCCTGACTTTC
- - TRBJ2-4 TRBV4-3 CASSQSWNSINIQYF TGCGCCAGCAGCCAATCCTGGAACAGTATAAACATTCAGTACTTC
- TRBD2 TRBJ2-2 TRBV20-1 CSTLAGEDTGELFF TGCAGTACCCTAGCGGGGGAGGACACCGGGGAGCTGTTTTTT
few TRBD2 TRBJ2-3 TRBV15 CATSRGLADWGTDTQYF TGTGCCACCAGCAGAGGACTAGCGGATTGGGGCACAGATACGCAGTATTTT
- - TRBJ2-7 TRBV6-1 CASRRTGTTYEQYF TGTGCCAGCAGACGCACCGGGACAACCTACGAGCAGTACTTC
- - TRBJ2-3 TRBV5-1 CASSFNEDTQYF TGCGCCAGCAGCTTTAATGAAGATACGCAGTATTTT
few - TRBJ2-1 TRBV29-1 CSALRGRGANNEQFF TGCAGCGCCCTGAGGGGCAGGGGGGCCAACAATGAGCAGTTCTTC
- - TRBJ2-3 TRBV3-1 CASSQRRRDTQYF TGTGCCAGCAGCCAGCGAAGGAGAGATACGCAGTATTTT
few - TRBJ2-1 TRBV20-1 CSAGVEGQFF TGCAGTGCAGGGGTCGAGGGGCAGTTCTTC
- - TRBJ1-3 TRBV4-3 CASSQGARPGSGNTIYF TGCGCCAGCAGCCAAGGGGCCCGGCCAGGCTCTGGAAACACCATATATTTT
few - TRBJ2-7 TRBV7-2 CASSPGIFSAYEQYF TGTGCCAGCAGCCCCGGGATTTTCTCCGCCTACGAGCAGTACTTC
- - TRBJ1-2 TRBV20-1 CSVGNNYGYTF TGCAGTGTGGGGAATAACTATGGCTACACCTTC
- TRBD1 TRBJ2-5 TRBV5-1 CASSSGTDLQETQYF TGCGCCAGCAGCTCCGGGACAGACTTACAGGAGACCCAGTACTTC
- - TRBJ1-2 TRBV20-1 CSAKKRPGREYYGYTF TGCAGTGCTAAGAAGAGGCCGGGTAGGGAGTACTATGGCTACACCTTC
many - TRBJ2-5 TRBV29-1 CSAPPYGLGGETQYF TGCAGCGCCCCTCCCTACGGACTCGGAGGGGAGACCCAGTACTTC